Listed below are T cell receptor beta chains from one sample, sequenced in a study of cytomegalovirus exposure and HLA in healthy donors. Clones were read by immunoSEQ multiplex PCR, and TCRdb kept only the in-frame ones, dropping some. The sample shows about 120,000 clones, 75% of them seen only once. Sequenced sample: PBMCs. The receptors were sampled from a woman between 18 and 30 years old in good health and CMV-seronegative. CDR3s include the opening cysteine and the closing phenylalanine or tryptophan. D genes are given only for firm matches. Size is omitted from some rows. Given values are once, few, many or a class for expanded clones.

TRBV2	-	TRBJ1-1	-	CASLRRGSFPEAFF	TGTGCCAGCCTCAGGCGGGGTTCTTTCCCTGAAGCTTTCTTT
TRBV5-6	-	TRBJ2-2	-	CASREQGTNTGELFF	TGTGCCAGCAGGGAACAGGGAACCAACACCGGGGAGCTGTTTTTT
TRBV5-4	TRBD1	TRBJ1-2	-	CASSSPGQGYGYTF	TGTGCCAGCAGCTCACCGGGACAGGGATATGGCTACACCTTC
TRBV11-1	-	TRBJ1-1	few	CASSLGTANTEAFF	TGTGCCAGCAGCTTAGGCACAGCGAACACTGAAGCTTTCTTT
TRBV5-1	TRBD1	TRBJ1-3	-	CASMGRGPSAGNTIYF	TGCGCCAGCATGGGCAGGGGGCCGAGCGCTGGAAACACCATATATTTT
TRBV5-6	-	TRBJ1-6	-	CASSLSGRDNSPLHF	TGTGCCAGCAGCTTGTCTGGCAGGGATAATTCACCCCTCCACTTT
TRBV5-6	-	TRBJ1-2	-	CASSLGGSLFGYTF	TGTGCCAGCAGCTTAGGAGGTTCGCTCTTTGGCTACACCTTC
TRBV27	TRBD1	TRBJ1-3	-	CASSLGQPISGNTIYF	TGTGCCAGCAGTCTGGGACAGCCGATCTCTGGAAACACCATATATTTT
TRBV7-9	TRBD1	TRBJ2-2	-	CASSTDRGVLFF	TGTGCCAGCAGCACAGACAGGGGGGTGCTGTTTTTT
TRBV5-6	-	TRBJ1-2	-	CASSSENGDYGYTF	TGTGCCAGCAGCTCCGAAAACGGGGACTATGGCTACACCTTC
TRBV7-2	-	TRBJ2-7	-	CASSSQRGSEQYF	TGTGCCAGCAGCTCCCAACGGGGAAGCGAGCAGTACTTC
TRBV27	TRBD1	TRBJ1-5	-	CASRDRGNQPQHF	TGTGCCAGCCGGGACAGGGGCAATCAGCCCCAGCATTTT
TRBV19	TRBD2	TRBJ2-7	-	CASSIGGLAGSPYEQYF	TGTGCCAGTAGTATAGGGGGACTAGCGGGGAGTCCCTACGAGCAGTACTTC
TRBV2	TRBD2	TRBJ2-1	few	CASSVRTSGGFNEQFF	TGTGCCAGCAGTGTAAGGACTAGCGGGGGGTTCAATGAGCAGTTCTTC
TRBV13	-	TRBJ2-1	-	CASSLGRNRAYNEQFF	TGTGCCAGCAGCTTAGGCCGGAACAGAGCCTACAATGAGCAGTTCTTC
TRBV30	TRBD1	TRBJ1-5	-	CAWNPSGTGRNQPQHF	TGTGCCTGGAACCCTTCCGGGACAGGCCGCAATCAGCCCCAGCATTTT
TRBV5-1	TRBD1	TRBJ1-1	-	CASSLADRENTEAFF	TGCGCCAGCAGCTTGGCTGACAGGGAGAACACTGAAGCTTTCTTT
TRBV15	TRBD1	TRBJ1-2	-	CATSRGTGLYTF	TGTGCCACCAGCAGGGGGACAGGTCTCTACACCTTC
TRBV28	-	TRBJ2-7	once	CATNGDSRHYEQYF	TGTGCCACCAATGGGGACTCTCGACACTACGAGCAGTACTTC
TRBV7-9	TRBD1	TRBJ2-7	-	CASSLYRGPYEQYF	TGTGCCAGCAGCCTCTACAGGGGGCCCTACGAGCAGTACTTC
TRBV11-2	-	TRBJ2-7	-	CASSPAGTATYEQYF	TGTGCCAGCAGCCCCGCGGGGACCGCCACCTACGAGCAGTACTTC
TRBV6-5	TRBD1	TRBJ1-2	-	CASRYGQGGGGYTF	TGTGCCAGCAGATATGGACAGGGGGGAGGCGGCTACACCTTC
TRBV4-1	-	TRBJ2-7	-	CASTQGLPGFEQYF	TGCGCCAGCACCCAAGGTTTACCAGGGTTCGAGCAGTACTTC
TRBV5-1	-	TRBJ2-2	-	CASSTPLRTGELFF	TGCGCCAGCAGCACCCCTCTACGGACCGGGGAGCTGTTTTTT
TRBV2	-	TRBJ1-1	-	CASSERQRQAFF	TGTGCCAGCAGTGAAAGACAGAGACAAGCTTTCTTT
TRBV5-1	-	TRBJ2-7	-	CASSLAGHSYEQYF	TGCGCCAGCAGCTTGGCCGGACATTCCTACGAGCAGTACTTC
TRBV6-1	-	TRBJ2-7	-	CASSEIASTYEQYF	TGTGCCAGCAGTGAAATCGCTAGTACCTACGAGCAGTACTTC
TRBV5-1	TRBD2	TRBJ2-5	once	CASSPGLAGGPGETQYF	TGCGCCAGCAGCCCGGGACTAGCGGGGGGTCCCGGGGAGACCCAGTACTTC
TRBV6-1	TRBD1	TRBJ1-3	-	CASRTGGFGNTIYF	TGTGCCAGCAGGACAGGGGGCTTTGGAAACACCATATATTTT
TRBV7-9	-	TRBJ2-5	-	CASSYLSRAIDQETQYF	TGTGCCAGCAGCTATCTAAGCAGGGCTATCGATCAAGAGACCCAGTACTTC
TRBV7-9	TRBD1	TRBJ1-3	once	CASSLGTASRETGNTIYF	TGTGCCAGCAGCTTGGGGACAGCCTCTCGGGAGACTGGAAACACCATATATTTT
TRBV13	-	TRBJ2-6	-	CASSSMTALSGANVLTF	TGTGCCAGCAGCTCCATGACTGCCCTCTCTGGGGCCAACGTCCTGACTTTC
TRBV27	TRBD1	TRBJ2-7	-	CASSLSQGAMIYEQYF	TGTGCCAGCAGTTTATCTCAGGGGGCCATGATCTACGAGCAGTACTTC
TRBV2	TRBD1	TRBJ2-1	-	CASSDGDRESNEQFF	TGTGCCAGCAGTGACGGGGACAGGGAATCAAATGAGCAGTTCTTC
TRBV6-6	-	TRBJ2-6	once	CASRSGSSGANVLTF	TGTGCCAGCAGGTCGGGAAGCTCTGGGGCCAACGTCCTGACTTTC
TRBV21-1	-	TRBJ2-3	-	CASSKDPGGNTDTQYF	TGTGCCAGCAGCAAAGACCCGGGAGGGAACACAGATACGCAGTATTTT
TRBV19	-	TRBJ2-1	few	CASSIDVVQKYNEQFF	TGTGCCAGTAGTATAGATGTAGTCCAAAAATACAATGAGCAGTTCTTC
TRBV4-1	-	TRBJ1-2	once	CASSQRTGSSNYGYTF	TGCGCCAGCAGCCAAAGAACAGGGTCGTCCAACTATGGCTACACCTTC
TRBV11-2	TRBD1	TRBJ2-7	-	CASSPTGQKISYEQYF	TGTGCCAGCAGCCCAACGGGACAGAAAATTTCCTACGAGCAGTACTTC
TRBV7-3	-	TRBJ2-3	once	CASSSRIADTQYF	TGTGCCAGCAGCTCCCGTATAGCAGATACGCAGTATTTT
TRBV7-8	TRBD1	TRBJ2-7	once	CASSLGGGQGVGF	TGTGCCAGCAGTCTCGGGGGCGGACAGGGAGTCGGATTC
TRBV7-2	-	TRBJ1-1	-	CASSLLSGHLTGTEAFF	TGTGCCAGCAGCCTCCTCTCGGGACATCTAACGGGCACTGAAGCTTTCTTT
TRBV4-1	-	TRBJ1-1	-	CASSQGVGVGNTEAFF	TGCGCCAGCAGCCAAGGCGTCGGGGTGGGGAACACTGAAGCTTTCTTT
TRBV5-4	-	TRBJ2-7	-	CASSQKVGRVSYEQYF	TGTGCCAGCAGCCAGAAAGTGGGCAGGGTCTCCTACGAGCAGTACTTC
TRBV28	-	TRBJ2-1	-	CASNHRPEQFF	TGTGCCAGCAATCACAGGCCTGAGCAGTTCTTC
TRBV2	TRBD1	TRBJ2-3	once	CASSAGTAVLLTDTQYF	TGTGCCAGCAGTGCCGGGACAGCCGTCCTGCTCACAGATACGCAGTATTTT
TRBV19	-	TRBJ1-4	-	CASSFGDFATNEKLFF	TGTGCCAGTAGTTTTGGGGACTTCGCAACTAATGAAAAACTGTTTTTT
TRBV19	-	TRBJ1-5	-	CASRYADRPNQPQHF	TGTGCCAGTAGGTATGCCGACAGACCCAATCAGCCCCAGCATTTT
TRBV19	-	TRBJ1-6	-	CASSIMGRGTNSPLHF	TGTGCCAGTAGTATAATGGGGCGCGGAACCAATTCACCCCTCCACTTT